The 20 T cell receptor beta chains reported below all come from one sample, sequenced in a study of cytomegalovirus exposure and HLA in healthy donors. Libraries were prepared by immunoSEQ multiplex PCR; TCRdb keeps only in-frame clonotypes and omits some of them. This table holds 260,000 or so clones, about 83% found once. The sequencing sample was made of PBMCs. The receptor source for this set is a man between 18 and 35 years old in good health and CMV-seronegative.

V is TRBV7-6 and J is TRBJ1-1, with a possible D match to TRBD1 (6 bases). The CDR3 loop spans 16 amino acids. V lost 5 bases and J lost 4, with 20 bases in between. CDR1 and CDR2 from the germline V gene are SGHVS and FNYEAQ. In DNA, the CDR3 is TGTGCCAGCAGCGAATCCTCGCAGGGAGGGGGCACTGAAGCTTTCTTT. Translated, it gives CASSESSQGGGTEAFF.

The V and J genes are TRBV10-3 and TRBJ2-3; 8 nucleotides agree with TRBD1. J lost 3 bases, V lost 7 bases, and 6 bases had no gene match. CDR1 and CDR2 from the germline V gene are ENHRY and SYGVKD. The CDR3 has 14 amino acids. The CDR3 DNA reads TGTGCCATCACCGTCGGACAGGGAACAGATACGCAGTATTTT. Translating gives CAITVGQGTDTQYF.

The rearrangement links TRBV27 to TRBJ1-5; D gene ambiguous. This CDR3 has 13 amino acids. Germline V CDR1 and CDR2: MNHEY, SMNVEV (reference sequence). Trimming shortened V by 6 bases and J by 2 bases, and 8 bases separated the two germline ends. CDR3 DNA sequence: TGTGCCAGCAGACCAAGCCGCAATCAGCCCCAGCATTTT. Protein product: CASRPSRNQPQHF.

The chain recombines TRBV28 with TRBJ2-1, with D possibly TRBD1 on 5 matching bases. CDR3 length: 17 amino acids. V lost 6 bases to trimming and J lost 5 bases, with 23 bases between them. Germline V CDR1 and CDR2: MDHEN, SYDVKM. This CDR3 reads CASSRPLRVDTHNEQFF. The CDR3 bases are TGTGCCAGCAGCCGCCCTTTGCGCGTGGACACACACAATGAGCAGTTCTTC.

The gene calls are TRBV7-9 and TRBJ2-1, with 10 bases identical to TRBD2. The CDR3 totals 17 residues. Germline V lookup: CDR1 SEHNR, CDR2 FQNEAQ (reference sequence). Losses at the gene ends were 6 bases for V and 5 bases for J; bases not matched to a gene: 13. This chain's CDR3 is CASSLLRTSGGHNEQFF. DNA for the CDR3: TGTGCCAGCAGTCTCCTTCGGACTAGCGGAGGACACAATGAGCAGTTCTTC.

V usage is TRBV7-2 and J usage is TRBJ2-1; 8 nucleotides align to TRBD2. Trimming at V came to 2 bases and at J to 4 bases, leaving 1 base not matched to a gene. CDR1 SGHTA and CDR2 FQGNSA come from the germline V gene. The CDR3 has 14 amino acids. CDR3 sequence (DNA): TGTGCCAGCAGCTTATCTAGCGGGTACAATGAGCAGTTCTTC. This codes for CASSLSSGYNEQFF.

This clone has only one observation. DNA of the CDR3: TGTGCCAGTAGTACCGGACGGGGGATCTACGAGCAGTACTTC. Its protein is CASSTGRGIYEQYF. V and J are TRBV19 and TRBJ2-7; D perhaps matches TRBD2 (6 bases). The CDR3 runs to 14 residues. The germline V gene encodes CDR1 LNHDA and CDR2 SQIVND (reference sequence). Trimming removed 4 bases from V and 3 bases from J, with 13 bases in between.

This clone occurred once. This chain links TRBV6-5 with TRBJ2-1, with 13 nucleotides matching TRBD2. The germline CDR1 and CDR2 sequences are MNHEY and SVGAGI. The junction had 3 bases not matched to a gene; V was cut back by 5 bases and J by 8 bases. The CDR3 runs to 14 residues. CDR3 in amino acids: CASSRLAGGHEQFF. CDR3 nucleotides: TGTGCCAGCAGTCGACTAGCGGGGGGCCATGAGCAGTTCTTC.

As to this clone: The germline gene is not matched at one end of the junction; a read error may be the cause. This sequence joins TRBV7-3 and TRBJ2-3; D possibly corresponds to TRBD1 (6 bases). Germline CDR1 is SGHTA and CDR2 is FQGTGA. CDR3 length: 14 amino acids. The CDR3 sequence is CASTLGPQGYTQYF. The CDR3 bases are TGTGCCAGCACCTTAGGGCCACAGGGCTATACGCAGTATTTT.

The chain employs TRBV7-2 and TRBJ2-5; D perhaps matches TRBD2 (6 bases). V lost 5 bases and J 5 bases, leaving 12 bases between the germline ends. CDR1 is SGHTA and CDR2 is FQGNSA in the germline V gene. The CDR3 totals 13 residues. CDR3 in DNA: TGTGCCAGCAGCCCGGGACTCCGGGAGACCCAGTACTTC. Its translation is CASSPGLRETQYF.

Written as DNA, the CDR3 is TGTGCCAGCAGCTTAGGAGGGCAGGACACTGAAGCTTTCTTT. This sequence encodes CASSLGGQDTEAFF. The genes are TRBV11-2 and TRBJ1-1; D is undetermined. Germline lookup yields CDR1 SGHAT and CDR2 FQNNGV. V gave up 1 base and J gave up 3 bases, with 9 bases separating them. The CDR3 spans 14 residues.

The CDR3 DNA follows: TGCGCCAGCAGCCGAAAGACAAGCTACGAGCAGTACTTC. Protein: CASSRKTSYEQYF. This chain links TRBV5-1 with TRBJ2-7; unclear D gene. The germline V gene encodes CDR1 SGHRS and CDR2 YFSETQ. This CDR3 has 13 residues. V was clipped by 4 bases and J by 3 bases, with 11 bases between them. The full variable domain, completed using reference TRBV5-1 and TRBJ2-7, is KAGVTQTPRYLIKTRGQQVTLSCSPISGHRSVSWYQQTPGQGLQFLFEYFSETQRNKGNFPGRFSGRQFSNSRSEMNVSTLELGDSALYLCASSRKTSYEQYFGPGTRLTVT.

This rearrangement joins TRBV27 to TRBJ2-7; 9 positions match TRBD1. CDR1 is MNHEY and CDR2 is SMNVEV in the germline V gene (reference sequence). Germline trimming cut 3 bases from V and 3 bases from J; bases unmatched to any gene: 15. There are 18 residues in the CDR3. In DNA form, the CDR3 reads TGTGCCAGCAGTTTCTTGAGAAGAGGGACAGGGAGACTCTACGAGCAGTACTTC. Translating gives CASSFLRRGTGRLYEQYF.

The chain combines TRBV5-1 with TRBJ2-7, with D possibly TRBD1 on 5 matching bases. The CDR3 totals 17 residues. V gave up 0 bases and J gave up 3 bases, with 19 bases separating them. Germline V gives CDR1 SGHRS, CDR2 YFSETQ. The CDR3 protein is CASSLGVYDRNFYEQYF. The CDR3 DNA reads TGCGCCAGCAGCTTGGGTGTCTATGACAGAAACTTCTACGAGCAGTACTTC.

The chain uses TRBV10-3 and TRBJ2-2; 8 nucleotides match TRBD2. The CDR3 consists of 15 residues. Trimming cost V 3 bases and J 5 bases; bases outside gene matches: 5. Per the germline V gene, CDR1 is ENHRY and CDR2 is SYGVKD. CDR3 nucleotides: TGTGCCATCAGTGACAGCGGGGGAGGGACCGGGGAGCTGTTTTTT. As protein: CAISDSGGGTGELFF.

The chain is built from TRBV27 and TRBJ2-2, with D maybe TRBD2 (6 bases). CDR1 and CDR2 from the germline V gene are MNHEY and SMNVEV (reference sequence). Trimming cost V 2 bases and J 0 bases, with 13 bases left between them. There are 17 residues in the CDR3. The CDR3 loop reads CASSLQIAAPNTGELFF. Written as DNA, the CDR3 is TGTGCCAGCAGTTTACAAATAGCGGCTCCGAACACCGGGGAGCTGTTTTTT.

The rearrangement uses TRBV7-2 and TRBJ2-5; maybe TRBD1 (6 bases). Trimming took 5 bases from V and 1 from J, leaving 11 bases between them. The germline gives CDR1 SGHTA, CDR2 FQGNSA. The CDR3 totals 14 residues. CDR3 in DNA: TGTGCCAGCAGCAGAGGGGGAACCCAAGAGACCCAGTACTTC. Translation gives CASSRGGTQETQYF.

This sequence joins TRBV28 and TRBJ1-4, with D perhaps TRBD1 (6 bases). Germline V gene sequence: CDR1 MDHEN, CDR2 SYDVKM. V lost 6 bases to trimming and J lost 2 bases, with 7 bases between them. The CDR3 consists of 13 residues. CDR3 amino acids: CASRTGTNEKLFF. The CDR3 DNA is TGTGCCAGCAGAACAGGGACTAATGAAAAACTGTTTTTT.

The sample holds a few counts of this clone. The chain employs TRBV27 and TRBJ2-5; 11 nucleotides line up with TRBD1. The length of the CDR3 is 16 residues. V trimming: 6 bases; J trimming: 0 bases; junction bases outside the gene matches: 6. Germline V gene lookup returns CDR1 MNHEY and CDR2 SMNVEV (reference sequence). The CDR3: CASSRTGGGNQETQYF. The DNA of the CDR3 is TGTGCCAGCAGCCGGACAGGGGGCGGGAACCAAGAGACCCAGTACTTC.

The J gene is TRBJ1-4, the V gene TRBV18, with 10 positions matching TRBD1. V lost 0 bases and J lost 5; bases outside the gene matches: 12. The CDR3 runs 19 residues. In germline, CDR1 is KGHSH, CDR2 LQKENI. CDR3 sequence (DNA): TGTGCCAGCTCACCACCGATGGGACAGGGGCTCGTCAAGAATGAAAAACTGTTTTTT. Translation gives CASSPPMGQGLVKNEKLFF.